This passage covers 5 T cell receptor beta chains from one sample sequenced in a study of cytomegalovirus exposure and HLA in healthy donors. 13 Jbeta primers and 60 Vbeta primers were used for the PCR. The assay was immunoSEQ multiplex PCR, and TCRdb's table has in-frame clones only and misses some. The data contain 95,000 to 150,000 clones, roughly 78% of them seen just once; the ten biggest clones take up 3% to 4%. Sequencing was done on a sample of PBMCs. All receptors come from a young woman in good health and CMV-seropositive.

The J gene is TRBJ2-2, the V gene TRBV10-3, with 13 positions matching TRBD2. CDR1 and CDR2 (germline): ENHRY, SYGVKD. The CDR3 covers 19 residues. Unmatched junction bases numbered 6, after V lost 2 bases and J lost 0 bases. The CDR3: CAISEQRTSGGPNTGELFF. The CDR3 coding sequence is TGTGCCATCAGTGAGCAGAGGACTAGCGGGGGTCCGAACACCGGGGAGCTGTTTTTT.

The chain joins TRBV28 to TRBJ2-7; D is possibly TRBD1 (6 bases). The germline V gene has CDR1 MDHEN and CDR2 SYDVKM. This CDR3 has 14 residues. With 4 bases removed from V and 4 bases from J, the gap between germline ends came to 14 bases. CDR3 in amino acids: CASSSPGEGYEQYF. The CDR3 DNA is TGTGCCAGCAGTTCGCCAGGGGAAGGATACGAGCAGTACTTC.

The rearrangement links TRBV5-4 to TRBJ2-5; possible D gene TRBD2, 5 bases. Germline-derived CDR1 and CDR2 are SGHNT and YYREEE (reference sequence). The CDR3 runs 12 residues. The V end was cut by 4 bases, the J end by 11 bases, with 15 bases between. CDR3 amino acids: CASSPTGEEQYF. The CDR3 coding sequence is TGTGCCAGCAGCCCCACCGGGGAAGAGCAGTACTTC.

This chain links TRBV10-1 with TRBJ1-6, with a possible D match to TRBD1 (5 bases). CDR1 is WNHNN, CDR2 SYGVQD, per germline (reference sequence). The CDR3 is 19 residues long. V lost 3 bases and J 9 bases, leaving 27 bases between the germline ends. CDR3 nucleotide sequence: TGCGCCAGCAGTGAAGCGGCCCTAGGACGGGACTCTAGGGGTTCACCCCTCCACTTT. Amino acids: CASSEAALGRDSRGSPLHF.

This clone is classed as medium-sized. The chain combines TRBV10-3 with TRBJ1-2, with TRBD1 matching 8 bases. V shed 4 bases, J shed 3 bases, and the junction held 4 bases outside the gene matches. CDR3 length equals 14 residues. CDR1 is ENHRY, CDR2 SYGVKD, per germline. This chain's CDR3 is CAISAGQGHYGYTF. The CDR3 bases are TGTGCCATCAGTGCTGGACAGGGACACTATGGCTACACCTTC.